This record concerns one T cell receptor beta chain sequence. Clones were sequenced by immunoSEQ multiplex PCR, and TCRdb holds only the in-frame ones, with some missing. This sample has over 70,000 clones, with 78% found just once. This entry is derived from a study of blood T cell repertoires in COVID-19. Sequences were obtained from peripheral blood. The sequence was obtained from a man between 65 and 85 years old with COVID-19, enrolled during active disease.

The chain's CDR3 is CASSENRVYEQYF. For the CDR3, the DNA is TGTGCCAGCAGTGAAAACAGGGTGTACGAGCAGTACTTC. The V call is TRBV25-1, the J call TRBJ2-7; D is perhaps TRBD1 (6 bases). Trimming removed 2 bases at V and 4 bases at J, with 9 bases between. In germline, CDR1 is MGHDK, CDR2 SYGVNS. This CDR3 region has 13 residues.